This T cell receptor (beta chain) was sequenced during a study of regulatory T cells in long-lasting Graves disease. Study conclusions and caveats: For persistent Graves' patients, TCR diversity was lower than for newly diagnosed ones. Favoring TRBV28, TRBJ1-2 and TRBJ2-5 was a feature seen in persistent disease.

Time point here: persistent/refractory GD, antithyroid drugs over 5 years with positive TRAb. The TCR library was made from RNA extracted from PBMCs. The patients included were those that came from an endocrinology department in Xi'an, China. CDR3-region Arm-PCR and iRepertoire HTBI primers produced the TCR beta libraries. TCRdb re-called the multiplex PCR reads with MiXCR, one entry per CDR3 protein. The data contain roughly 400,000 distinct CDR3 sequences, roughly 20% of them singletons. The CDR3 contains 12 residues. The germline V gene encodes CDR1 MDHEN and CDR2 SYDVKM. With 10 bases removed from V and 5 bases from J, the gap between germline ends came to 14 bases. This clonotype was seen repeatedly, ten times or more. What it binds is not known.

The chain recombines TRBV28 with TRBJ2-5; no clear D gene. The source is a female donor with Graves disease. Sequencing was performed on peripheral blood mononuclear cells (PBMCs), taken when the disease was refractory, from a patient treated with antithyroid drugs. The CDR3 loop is CATLTGRETQYF. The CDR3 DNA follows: TGTGCCACCCTCACGGGCCGGGAGACCCAGTACTTC.